There are many counts of the clone carrying this T cell receptor (beta chain). Its antigen is unidentified. Template switching introduced a universal primer site, and the cDNA bore unique molecular identifiers. MiXCR was run by TCRdb on the 5' RACE reads, yielding one entry per CDR3 protein. The data hold roughly 770,000 distinct CDR3 sequences, with 15% to 20% observed a single time. Trimming cost V 1 base and J 3 bases, with 9 bases left between them. Germline V gives CDR1 DFQATT, CDR2 SNEGSKA (reference sequence). This CDR3 is 14 amino acids long. The sample is drawn from a study of identical twins. Study results and limitations: Insertions ran lower in abundant cord blood beta clonotypes, though not in memory repertoires. Those out-of-frame alpha sequences shared by twins showed an excess of low generation probability.

Separately, the same data were catalogued under a study of T cells expressing NK-cell markers. From that paper: The CD3+CD56-NKG2C+ fraction was also led by these clonotypes in several donors.

The clonotype comes from a woman between 18 and 29 years old in good health. Sequencing was carried out using PBMCs. The V and J genes are TRBV20-1 and TRBJ2-2; D not certain. CDR3 bases: TGCAGTGCTAGAGGTGAAAGCGACACCGGGGAGCTGTTTTTT. It yields the protein CSARGESDTGELFF.